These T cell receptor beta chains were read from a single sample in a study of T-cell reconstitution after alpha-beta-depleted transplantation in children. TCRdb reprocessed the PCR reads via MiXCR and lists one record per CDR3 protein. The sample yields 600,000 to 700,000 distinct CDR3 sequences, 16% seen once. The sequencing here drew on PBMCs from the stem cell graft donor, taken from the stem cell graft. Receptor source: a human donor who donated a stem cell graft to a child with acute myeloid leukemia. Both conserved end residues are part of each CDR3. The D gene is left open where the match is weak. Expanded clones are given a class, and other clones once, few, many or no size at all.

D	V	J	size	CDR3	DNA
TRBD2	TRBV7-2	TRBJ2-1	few	CASSQSAGVVRNEQFF	TGTGCCAGCAGCCAGTCTGCGGGGGTAGTCCGCAATGAGCAGTTCTTC
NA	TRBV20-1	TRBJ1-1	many	CSARTGMNTEAFF	TGCAGTGCTAGGACAGGCATGAACACTGAAGCTTTCTTT
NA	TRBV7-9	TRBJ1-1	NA	CASSFQGQGVAEAFF	TGTGCCAGCAGCTTTCAAGGGCAGGGTGTCGCTGAAGCTTTCTTT
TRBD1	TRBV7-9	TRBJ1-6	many	CASSLRTGGSNSPLHF	TGTGCCAGCAGCTTAAGAACAGGGGGCAGCAATTCACCCCTCCACTTT
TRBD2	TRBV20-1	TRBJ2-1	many	CSGGGDYNEQFF	TGCAGCGGGGGGGGAGACTACAATGAGCAGTTCTTC
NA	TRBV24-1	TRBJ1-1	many	CATSDGDRYTEAFF	TGTGCCACCAGTGATGGTGACAGGTACACTGAAGCTTTCTTT
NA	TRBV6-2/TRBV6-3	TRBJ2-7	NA	CASSYSLAGFEQYF	TGTGCCAGCAGTTACTCCTTGGCTGGATTCGAGCAGTACTTC
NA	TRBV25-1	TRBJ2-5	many	CASSEGETQYF	TGTGCCAGCAGTGAAGGGGAGACCCAGTACTTC
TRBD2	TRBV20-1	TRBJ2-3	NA	CSAMRPTGGGSTDTQYF	TGCAGTGCTATGCGCCCAACTGGCGGGGGGTCCACAGATACGCAGTATTTT
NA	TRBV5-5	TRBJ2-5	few	CASSPGLPQGTQYF	TGTGCCAGCAGCCCTGGGCTCCCCCAGGGGACCCAGTACTTC
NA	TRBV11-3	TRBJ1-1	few	CASSLHKNTEAFF	TGTGCCAGCAGCCTCCACAAGAACACTGAAGCTTTCTTT
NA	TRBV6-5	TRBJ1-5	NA	CASSYGWGQPQHF	TGTGCCAGCAGTTACGGCTGGGGGCAGCCCCAGCATTTT
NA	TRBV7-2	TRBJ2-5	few	CASSLWTKETQYF	TGTGCCAGCAGCTTATGGACCAAAGAGACCCAGTACTTC
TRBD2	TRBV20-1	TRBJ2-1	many	CSARLPGLAGNEQFF	TGCAGTGCTAGACTTCCGGGACTAGCGGGGAATGAGCAGTTCTTC
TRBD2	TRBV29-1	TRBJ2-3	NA	CSVEFIGGGAQDTQYF	TGCAGCGTTGAATTCATTGGCGGGGGTGCTCAAGATACGCAGTATTTT
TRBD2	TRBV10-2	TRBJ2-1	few	CASRTSGGADNEQFF	TGCGCCAGCAGAACTAGCGGGGGGGCAGACAATGAGCAGTTCTTC
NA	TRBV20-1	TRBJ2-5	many	CSARIRPPGTQYF	TGCAGTGCTAGAATCCGGCCCCCAGGCACCCAGTACTTC
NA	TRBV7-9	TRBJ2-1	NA	CASSLAHSAASEQFF	TGTGCCAGCAGCTTAGCTCATAGTGCGGCAAGTGAGCAGTTCTTC
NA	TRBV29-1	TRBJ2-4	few	CSVELAKNIQYF	TGCAGCGTTGAATTAGCCAAAAACATTCAGTACTTC
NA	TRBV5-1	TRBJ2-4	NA	CASSLEGNIQYF	TGCGCCAGCAGCTTGGAGGGAAACATTCAGTACTTC
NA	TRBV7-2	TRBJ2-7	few	CASSQAGRTSYEQYF	TGTGCCAGCAGCCAGGCGGGACGGACCTCCTACGAGCAGTACTTC
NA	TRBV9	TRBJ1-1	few	CASSVASEGNTEAFF	TGTGCCAGCAGCGTAGCTTCGGAGGGCAACACTGAAGCTTTCTTT
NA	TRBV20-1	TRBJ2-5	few	CSARDIGGVSETQYF	TGCAGTGCTAGAGATATAGGGGGGGTATCAGAGACCCAGTACTTC
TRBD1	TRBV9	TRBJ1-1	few	CASSEGKDRVGNTEAFF	TGTGCCAGCAGCGAGGGGAAGGACAGGGTGGGGAACACTGAAGCTTTCTTT
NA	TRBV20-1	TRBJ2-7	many	CSACETVGTYEQYF	TGCAGTGCTTGTGAGACGGTGGGGACCTACGAGCAGTACTTC
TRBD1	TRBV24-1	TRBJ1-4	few	CATSDPRDSEKFF	TGTGCCACCAGTGACCCTCGGGACAGCGAAAAGTTTTTT
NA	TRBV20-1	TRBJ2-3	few	CSAPAPDSLYTDTQYF	TGCAGTGCTCCCGCTCCGGACTCGCTATACACAGATACGCAGTATTTT
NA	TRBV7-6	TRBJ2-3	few	CASSLGSSSTQYF	TGTGCCAGCAGCTTAGGCAGTTCGTCCACGCAGTATTTT
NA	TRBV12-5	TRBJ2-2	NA	CASDAVGGLSAGELFF	TGTGCTAGTGATGCTGTTGGGGGCCTAAGCGCCGGGGAGCTGTTTTTT
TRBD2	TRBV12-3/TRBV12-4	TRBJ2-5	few	CASSGTISGGAETQYF	TGTGCCAGCAGTGGTACTATAAGCGGGGGGGCCGAGACCCAGTACTTC
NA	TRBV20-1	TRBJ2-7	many	CSARDPLRGGGLEQYF	TGCAGTGCGAGAGACCCACTGAGAGGTGGGGGGCTCGAGCAGTACTTC
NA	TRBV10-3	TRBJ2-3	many	CAISDSTTDTQYF	TGTGCCATCAGCGACAGCACCACAGATACGCAGTATTTT
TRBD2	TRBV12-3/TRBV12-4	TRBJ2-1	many	CASSSPGTSGYNEQFF	TGTGCCAGCAGTTCTCCCGGGACTAGCGGCTACAATGAGCAGTTCTTC
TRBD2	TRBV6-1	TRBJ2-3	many	CATSRGVTDTQYF	TGTGCCACCTCACGGGGGGTGACAGATACGCAGTATTTT
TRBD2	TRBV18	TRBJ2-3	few	CASSPPSSGGRDTQYF	TGTGCCAGCTCACCACCGTCTAGCGGGGGTAGAGATACGCAGTATTTT
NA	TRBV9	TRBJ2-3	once	CASSVDGAADTQYF	TGTGCCAGCAGCGTAGATGGTGCGGCAGATACGCAGTATTTT
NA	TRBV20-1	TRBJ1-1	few	CSAREMGRTEAFF	TGCAGTGCTCGAGAAATGGGGCGGACTGAAGCTTTCTTT
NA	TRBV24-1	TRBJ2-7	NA	CATSDPRQGYEQYF	TGTGCCACCAGTGACCCCAGGCAAGGCTACGAGCAGTACTTC
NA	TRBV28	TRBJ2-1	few	CASTHPEVRYEQFF	TGTGCCAGCACCCATCCAGAGGTGAGATATGAGCAGTTCTTC
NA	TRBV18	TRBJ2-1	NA	CASSPQGSFYNEQFF	TGTGCCAGCTCACCGCAGGGATCTTTCTACAATGAGCAGTTCTTC
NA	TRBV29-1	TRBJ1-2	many	CSVELGLYGYTF	TGCAGCGTTGAATTAGGCCTCTATGGCTACACCTTC
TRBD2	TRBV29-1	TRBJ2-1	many	CSVEVPRLADYNEQFF	TGCAGCGTTGAGGTTCCCCGACTAGCGGACTACAATGAGCAGTTCTTC
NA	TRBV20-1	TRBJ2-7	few	CSARTASGYEQYF	TGCAGTGCTAGGACCGCCTCGGGCTACGAGCAGTACTTC
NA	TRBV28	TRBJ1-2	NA	CASSLFPRGYTF	TGTGCCAGCAGTTTGTTCCCACGGGGCTACACCTTC
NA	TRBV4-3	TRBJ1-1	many	CASSQELPGSEAFF	TGCGCCAGCAGCCAAGAATTACCGGGGTCCGAAGCTTTCTTT
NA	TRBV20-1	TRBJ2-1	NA	CCAKAPGGAESSYNEQFF	TGCTGTGCTAAAGCTCCGGGCGGGGCGGAGAGCTCCTACAATGAGCAGTTCTTC
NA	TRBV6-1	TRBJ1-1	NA	CASSEGQGTGAFF	TGTGCCAGCAGTGAAGGCCAGGGGACCGGAGCTTTCTTT
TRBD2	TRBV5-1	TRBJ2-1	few	CASSPNSGGDYNEQFF	TGCGCCAGCAGCCCGAATAGCGGGGGAGACTACAATGAGCAGTTCTTC
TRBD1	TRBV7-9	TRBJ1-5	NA	CASSKGQGNQPQHF	TGTGCCAGCAGCAAGGGACAGGGCAATCAGCCCCAGCATTTT
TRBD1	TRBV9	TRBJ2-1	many	CASSADRASYNEQFF	TGTGCCAGCAGCGCAGACAGGGCCTCCTACAATGAGCAGTTCTTC
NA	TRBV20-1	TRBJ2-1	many	CSAGDRGSYNEQFF	TGCAGTGCTGGCGACAGAGGCTCCTACAATGAGCAGTTCTTC
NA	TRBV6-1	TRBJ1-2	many	CASSLRETNYGYTF	TGTGCCAGCAGTCTTCGTGAGACTAACTATGGCTACACCTTC
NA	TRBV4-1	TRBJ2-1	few	CASSPITGRNNEQFF	TGCGCCAGCAGCCCGATTACAGGGCGCAACAATGAGCAGTTCTTC
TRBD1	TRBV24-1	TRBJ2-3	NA	CATSDSGQGADTQYF	TGTGCCACCAGTGATTCCGGACAGGGGGCTGATACGCAGTATTTT
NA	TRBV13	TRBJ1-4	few	CASSLYQGLDEKLFF	TGTGCCAGCAGCTTATACCAGGGTCTCGATGAAAAACTGTTTTTT
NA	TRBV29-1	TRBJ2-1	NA	CSVALTGSSYNEQFF	TGCAGCGTTGCTTTGACGGGAAGCTCCTACAATGAGCAGTTCTTC
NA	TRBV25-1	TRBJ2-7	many	CASSISGYEQYF	TGTGCCAGCAGTATATCAGGCTACGAGCAGTACTTC
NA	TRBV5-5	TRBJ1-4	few	CASSLESFAEKLFF	TGTGCCAGCAGCTTGGAAAGTTTCGCTGAAAAACTGTTTTTT